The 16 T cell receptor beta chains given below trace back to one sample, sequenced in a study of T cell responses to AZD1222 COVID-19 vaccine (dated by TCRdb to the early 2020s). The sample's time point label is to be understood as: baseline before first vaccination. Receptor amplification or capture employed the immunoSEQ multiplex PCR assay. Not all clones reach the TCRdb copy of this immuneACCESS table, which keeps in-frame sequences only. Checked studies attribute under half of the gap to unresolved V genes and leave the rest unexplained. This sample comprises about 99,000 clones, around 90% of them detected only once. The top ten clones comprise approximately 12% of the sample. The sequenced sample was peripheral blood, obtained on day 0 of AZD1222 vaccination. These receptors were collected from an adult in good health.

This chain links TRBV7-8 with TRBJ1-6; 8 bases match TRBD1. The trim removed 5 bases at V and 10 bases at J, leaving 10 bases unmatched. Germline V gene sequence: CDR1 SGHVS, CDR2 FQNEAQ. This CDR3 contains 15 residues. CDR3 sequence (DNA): TGTGCCAGCAGCCCAATGGCAGGGGGCAGCTCACCCCTCCACTTT. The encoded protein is CASSPMAGGSSPLHF.

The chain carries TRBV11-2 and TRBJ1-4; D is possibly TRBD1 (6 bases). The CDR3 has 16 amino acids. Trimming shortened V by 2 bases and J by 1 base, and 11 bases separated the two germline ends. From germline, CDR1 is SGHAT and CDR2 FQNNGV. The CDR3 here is CASSLLHRVTNEKLFF. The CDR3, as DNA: TGTGCCAGCAGCTTACTTCACAGGGTAACTAATGAAAAACTGTTTTTT.

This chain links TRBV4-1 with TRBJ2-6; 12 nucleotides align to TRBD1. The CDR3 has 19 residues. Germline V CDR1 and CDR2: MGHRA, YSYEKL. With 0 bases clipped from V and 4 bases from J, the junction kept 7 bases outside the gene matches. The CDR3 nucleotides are TGCGCCAGCAGCCAAGATCCAGGGGACAGGGGGCCGGGGGCCAACGTCCTGACTTTC. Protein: CASSQDPGDRGPGANVLTF.

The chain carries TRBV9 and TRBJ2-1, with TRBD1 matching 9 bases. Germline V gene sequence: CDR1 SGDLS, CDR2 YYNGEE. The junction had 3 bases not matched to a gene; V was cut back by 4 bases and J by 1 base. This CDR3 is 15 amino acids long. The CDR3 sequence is CASSIGTGSYNEQFF. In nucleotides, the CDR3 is TGTGCCAGCAGCATCGGGACAGGGTCCTACAATGAGCAGTTCTTC. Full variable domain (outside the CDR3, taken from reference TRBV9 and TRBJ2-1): DSGVTQTPKHLITATGQRVTLRCSPRSGDLSVYWYQQSLDQGLQFLIQYYNGEERAKGNILERFSAQQFPDLHSELNLSSLELGDSALYFCASSIGTGSYNEQFFGPGTRLTVL.

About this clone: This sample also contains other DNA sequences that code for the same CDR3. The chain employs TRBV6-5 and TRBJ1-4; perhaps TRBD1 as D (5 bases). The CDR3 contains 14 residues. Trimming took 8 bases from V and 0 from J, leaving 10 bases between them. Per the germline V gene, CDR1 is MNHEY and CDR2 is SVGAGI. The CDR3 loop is CASGRQTTNEKLFF. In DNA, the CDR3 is TGTGCCAGCGGGAGACAGACAACTAATGAAAAACTGTTTTTT.

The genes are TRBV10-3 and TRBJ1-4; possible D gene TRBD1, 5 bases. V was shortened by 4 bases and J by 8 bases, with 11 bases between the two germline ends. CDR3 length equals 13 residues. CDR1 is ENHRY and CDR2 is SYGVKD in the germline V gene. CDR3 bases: TGTGCCATCAGTGCAGGGTCAAAGGAAAAACTGTTTTTT. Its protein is CAISAGSKEKLFF.

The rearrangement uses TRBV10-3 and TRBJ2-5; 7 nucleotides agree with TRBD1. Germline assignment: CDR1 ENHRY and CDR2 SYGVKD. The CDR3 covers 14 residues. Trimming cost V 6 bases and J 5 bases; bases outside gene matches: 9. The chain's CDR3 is CAIRSTGSGETQYF. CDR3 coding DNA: TGTGCCATCAGATCGACAGGGAGTGGGGAGACCCAGTACTTC.

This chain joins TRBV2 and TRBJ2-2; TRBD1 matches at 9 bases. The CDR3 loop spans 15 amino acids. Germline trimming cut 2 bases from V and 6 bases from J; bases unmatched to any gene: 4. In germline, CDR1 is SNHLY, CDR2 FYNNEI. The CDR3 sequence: CASSEPGQGAGELFF. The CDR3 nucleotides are TGTGCCAGCAGTGAACCGGGACAGGGTGCCGGGGAGCTGTTTTTT.

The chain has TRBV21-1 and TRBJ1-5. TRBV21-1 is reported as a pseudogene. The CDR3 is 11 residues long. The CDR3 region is CASSKRVAQHF. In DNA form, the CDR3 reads TGTGCCAGCAGCAAAAGGGTGGCCCAGCATTTT.

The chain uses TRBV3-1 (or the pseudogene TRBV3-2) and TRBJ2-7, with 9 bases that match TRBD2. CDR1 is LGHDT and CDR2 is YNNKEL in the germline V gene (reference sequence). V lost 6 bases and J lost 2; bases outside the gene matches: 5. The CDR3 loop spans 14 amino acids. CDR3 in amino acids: CASRGAGGPYEQYF. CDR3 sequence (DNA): TGTGCCAGCAGGGGTGCGGGGGGGCCCTACGAGCAGTACTTC.

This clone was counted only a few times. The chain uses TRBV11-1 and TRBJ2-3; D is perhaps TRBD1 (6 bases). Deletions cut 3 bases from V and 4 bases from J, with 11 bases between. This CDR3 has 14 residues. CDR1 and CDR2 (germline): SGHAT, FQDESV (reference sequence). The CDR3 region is CASSFGDKPDTQYF. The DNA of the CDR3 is TGTGCCAGCAGCTTCGGGGACAAGCCAGATACGCAGTATTTT.

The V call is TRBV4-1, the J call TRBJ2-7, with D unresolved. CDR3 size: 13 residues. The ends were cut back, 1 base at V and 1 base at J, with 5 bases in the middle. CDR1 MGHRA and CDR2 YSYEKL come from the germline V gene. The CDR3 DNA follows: TGCGCCAGCAGCCAAGTCCGATCCTACGAGCAGTACTTC. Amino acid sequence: CASSQVRSYEQYF.

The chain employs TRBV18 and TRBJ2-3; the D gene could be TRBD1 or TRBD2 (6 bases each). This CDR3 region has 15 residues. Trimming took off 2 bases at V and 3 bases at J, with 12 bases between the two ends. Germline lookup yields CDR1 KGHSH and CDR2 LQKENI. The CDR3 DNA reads TGTGCCAGCTCACCAGCGGGGACACCTACAGATACGCAGTATTTT. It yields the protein CASSPAGTPTDTQYF.

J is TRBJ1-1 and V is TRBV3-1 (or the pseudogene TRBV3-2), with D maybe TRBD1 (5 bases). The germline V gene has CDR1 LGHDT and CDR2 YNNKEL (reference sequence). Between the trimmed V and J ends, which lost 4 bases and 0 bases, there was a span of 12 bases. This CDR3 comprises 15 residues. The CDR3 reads CASSPIQGMNTEAFF. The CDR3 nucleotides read TGTGCCAGCAGCCCCATCCAGGGCATGAACACTGAAGCTTTCTTT.

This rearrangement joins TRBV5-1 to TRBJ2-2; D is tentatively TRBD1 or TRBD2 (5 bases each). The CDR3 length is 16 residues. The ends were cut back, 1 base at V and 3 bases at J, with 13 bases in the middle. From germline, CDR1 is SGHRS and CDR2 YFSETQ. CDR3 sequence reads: CASSLTGAQDTGELFF. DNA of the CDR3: TGCGCCAGCAGCTTGACCGGGGCGCAGGACACCGGGGAGCTGTTTTTT.

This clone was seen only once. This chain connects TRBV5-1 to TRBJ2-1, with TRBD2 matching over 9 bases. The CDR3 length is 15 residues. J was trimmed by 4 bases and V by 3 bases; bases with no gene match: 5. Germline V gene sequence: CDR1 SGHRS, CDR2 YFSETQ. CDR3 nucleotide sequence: TGCGCCAGCAGCTCCACTAGCGGGTTGTACAATGAGCAGTTCTTC. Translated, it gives CASSSTSGLYNEQFF.